This T cell receptor (beta chain) was sequenced for a study of blood T cell repertoires in COVID-19. Study at large: The origin of the acute and convalescent COVID-19 samples was the United States, Italy and Spain.

Methods used by the authors: Amplification of reference gene primers was used by the study to estimate nucleated cell counts. TCRdb's copy holds only in-frame clones and misses some; the assay was immunoSEQ multiplex PCR. V and J calls and clone size follow that table, whereas D and trimming were derived from the DNA. The sample contains about 160,000 clones, 70% to 85% of which appear only once. During active infection, Seattle patients enrolled and were then monitored through disease. The CDR3 extends over 15 amino acids. V lost 0 bases, J lost 2 bases, and 1 base stayed unmatched. The germline CDR1 and CDR2 sequences are SGHRS and YFSETQ.

The clonotype was recovered from a middle-aged woman with COVID-19, enrolled during active disease. The chain links TRBV5-1 to TRBJ1-5; 8 bases agree with TRBD1. The specimen sequenced was peripheral blood. The CDR3 DNA reads TGCGCCAGCAGCTTGGCAGGGGGCGGCAATCAGCCCCAGCATTTT. Translated, it gives CASSLAGGGNQPQHF.